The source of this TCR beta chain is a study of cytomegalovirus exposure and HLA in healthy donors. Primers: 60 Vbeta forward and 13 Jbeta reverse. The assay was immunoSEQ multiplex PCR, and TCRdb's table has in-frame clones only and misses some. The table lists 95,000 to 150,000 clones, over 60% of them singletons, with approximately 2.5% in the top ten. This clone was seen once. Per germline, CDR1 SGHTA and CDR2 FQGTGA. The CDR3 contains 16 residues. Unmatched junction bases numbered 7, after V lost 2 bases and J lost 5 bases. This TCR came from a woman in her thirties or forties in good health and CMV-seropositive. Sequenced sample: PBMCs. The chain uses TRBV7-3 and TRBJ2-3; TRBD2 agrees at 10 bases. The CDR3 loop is CASSLGAGGKGDTQYF. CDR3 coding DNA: TGTGCCAGCAGCTTAGGAGCGGGAGGGAAGGGAGATACGCAGTATTTT. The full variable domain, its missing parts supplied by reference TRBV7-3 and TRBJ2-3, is GAGVSQTPSNKVTEKGKYVELRCDPISGHTALYWYRQSLGQGPEFLIYFQGTGAADDSGLPNDRFFAVRPEGSVSTLKIQRTERGDSAVYLCASSLGAGGKGDTQYFGPGTRLTVL.